The 31 T cell receptor beta chains given below trace back to one sample, sequenced in a study of cytomegalovirus exposure and HLA in healthy donors. The method was immunoSEQ multiplex PCR; TCRdb's version includes in-frame clones alone and lacks a portion of them. The sample comprises under 350,000 clones, around 86% of which are singletons, and less than 1.2% rests with the top ten. Specimen: PBMCs. The source of these receptors is a woman between 18 and 29 years old in good health and CMV-seronegative.

CDR3 protein: CASRTLPDVAGVVTGELFF. CDR3 sequence (DNA): TGTGCCAGCAGGACTCTCCCTGACGTAGCGGGAGTTGTCACCGGGGAGCTGTTTTTT. The V call is TRBV2, the J call TRBJ2-2; 9 nucleotides align to TRBD2. The CDR3 contains 19 residues. CDR1 is SNHLY and CDR2 is FYNNEI in the germline V gene. The junction had 18 bases not matched to a gene; V was cut back by 6 bases and J by 4 bases.

This clone came up a few times. The genes are TRBV15 and TRBJ1-2; 9 nucleotides match TRBD1. Germline loops: CDR1 LNHNV, CDR2 YYDKDF (reference sequence). This CDR3 region has 16 residues. V dropped 3 bases and J dropped 2; count of bases not matched to a gene: 7. The CDR3 DNA is TGTGCCACCAGCAGCGGGACAGGGTTTCTCAACTATGGCTACACCTTC. It encodes CATSSGTGFLNYGYTF.

This clone was observed a single time. The chain has TRBV5-1 and TRBJ2-4; D is unclear. CDR1 and CDR2 from the germline V gene are SGHRS and YFSETQ. The CDR3 is 14 amino acids. Trimming pared 0 bases from V and 0 bases from J, leaving 4 bases between. The CDR3 DNA follows: TGCGCCAGCAGCTTGGAAGCAGCCAAAAACATTCAGTACTTC. Amino acids: CASSLEAAKNIQYF.

This clone is a singleton in its sample. V gene TRBV10-3 combines with J gene TRBJ2-7, with D maybe TRBD2 (5 bases). This CDR3 has 13 residues. V was shortened by 0 bases and J by 6 bases, with 9 bases between the two germline ends. Germline V CDR1 and CDR2: ENHRY, SYGVKD. CDR3: CAISESGGSEQYF. The CDR3 nucleotides are TGTGCCATCAGTGAGTCAGGAGGAAGCGAGCAGTACTTC.

The chain joins TRBV30 to TRBJ2-7; TRBD2 might be the D (6 bases). V was clipped by 4 bases and J by 0 bases, with 22 bases between them. CDR3 length: 17 amino acids. Germline loops: CDR1 GTSNPN, CDR2 SVGIG (reference sequence). This CDR3 reads CAWIGKGGSRSSYEQYF. The CDR3 nucleotides read TGTGCCTGGATAGGCAAGGGAGGCTCCCGGAGCTCCTACGAGCAGTACTTC.

The chain recombines TRBV30 with TRBJ2-7; the D gene is possibly TRBD1 (5 bases). CDR1 GTSNPN and CDR2 SVGIG come from the germline V gene (reference sequence). The CDR3 covers 13 residues. Trimming pared 5 bases from V and 5 bases from J, leaving 16 bases between. The CDR3 DNA is TGTGCCTGGCGTACGGCAGGGTACCACGAGCAGTACTTC. Its translation: CAWRTAGYHEQYF. The complete variable domain, with remaining parts taken from reference TRBV30 and TRBJ2-7, reads SQTIHQWPATLVQPVGSPLSLECTVEGTSNPNLYWYRQAAGRGLQLLFYSVGIGQISSEVPQNLSASRPQDRQFILSSKKLLLSDSGFYLCAWRTAGYHEQYFGPGTRLTVT.

This chain links TRBV4-1 with TRBJ2-7; 7 nucleotides match TRBD2. Germline values: CDR1 MGHRA, CDR2 YSYEKL. This CDR3 contains 14 residues. V dropped 3 bases and J dropped 4; count of bases not matched to a gene: 6. This CDR3 is CASSHPGTTYEQYF. The CDR3 nucleotides read TGCGCCAGCAGCCACCCCGGGACTACGTACGAGCAGTACTTC.

CDR3 residues: CASSFRQGLSYEQYF. The CDR3 DNA is TGTGCCAGCAGTTTTCGTCAGGGGCTTTCCTACGAGCAGTACTTC. This sequence joins TRBV27 and TRBJ2-7, with a possible D match to TRBD1 (6 bases). Trimming shortened V by 3 bases and J by 1 base, and 13 bases separated the two germline ends. Germline CDR1 is MNHEY and CDR2 is SMNVEV (reference sequence). The CDR3 totals 15 residues.

The sample holds one count of this clone. The chain carries TRBV27 and TRBJ2-5; D uncertain. Trimming removed 5 bases from V and 1 base from J, with 14 bases in between. The CDR3 loop spans 15 amino acids. The germline V gene has CDR1 MNHEY and CDR2 SMNVEV (reference sequence). The chain's CDR3 is CASSALLPPQETQYF. The CDR3 DNA follows: TGTGCCAGCAGTGCCTTACTACCGCCCCAAGAGACCCAGTACTTC.

The V gene is TRBV5-6, the J gene TRBJ1-1; D call uncertain. Germline CDR1 reads SGHDT; CDR2 reads YYEEEE. Trimming cost V 2 bases and J 3 bases, with 8 bases left between them. This CDR3 contains 13 residues. The CDR3 sequence is CASSFISDTEAFF. The CDR3 nucleotides are TGTGCCAGCAGCTTTATATCGGACACTGAAGCTTTCTTT.

V is TRBV7-8 and J is TRBJ1-1; 11 positions agree with TRBD1. Looked up from germline, CDR1 is SGHVS and CDR2 is FQNEAQ. The CDR3 is 17 amino acids. V shed 4 bases and J 2 bases; nucleotides not matched to a gene: 9. The CDR3 spells CASSSRTRTGGNTEAFF. CDR3 in DNA: TGTGCCAGCAGCTCTCGAACCCGGACAGGGGGCAACACTGAAGCTTTCTTT.

This chain links TRBV19 with TRBJ1-5, with D unresolved. With 3 bases removed from V and 4 bases from J, the gap between germline ends came to 10 bases. CDR1 and CDR2 (germline): LNHDA, SQIVND (reference sequence). The CDR3 runs 14 residues. DNA of the CDR3: TGTGCCAGTAGTATGATGCGGAGTAATCAGCCCCAGCATTTT. This codes for CASSMMRSNQPQHF. The full variable domain, its missing parts supplied by reference TRBV19 and TRBJ1-5, is DGGITQSPKYLFRKEGQNVTLSCEQNLNHDAMYWYRQDPGQGLRLIYYSQIVNDFQKGDIAEGYSVSREKKESFPLTVTSAQKNPTAFYLCASSMMRSNQPQHFGDGTRLSIL.

The rearrangement links TRBV6-5 to TRBJ2-7; no clear D gene. Germline V lookup: CDR1 MNHEY, CDR2 SVGAGI. Trimming removed 1 base from V and 3 bases from J, with 10 bases in between. The CDR3 spans 14 residues. The CDR3 protein is CASSYLGRYYEQYF. CDR3 in DNA: TGTGCCAGCAGTTACTTAGGCAGGTACTACGAGCAGTACTTC.

This clone appeared a single time. V and J are TRBV18 and TRBJ2-1, with 11 bases that match TRBD2. The CDR3 length is 15 residues. The trim removed 0 bases at V and 6 bases at J, leaving 1 base unmatched. Germline V CDR1 and CDR2: KGHSH, LQKENI. The CDR3 region is CASSPPSGRANEQFF. The CDR3 nucleotides read TGTGCCAGCTCACCACCTAGCGGGAGGGCCAATGAGCAGTTCTTC.

The chain couples TRBV5-1 to TRBJ2-1; 12 nucleotides agree with TRBD2. The germline V gene has CDR1 SGHRS and CDR2 YFSETQ. This CDR3 is built from 15 residues. With V trimmed by 4 bases and J by 3 bases, 2 bases remained unmatched. CDR3 coding DNA: TGCGCCAGCAGCCTAGCGGGAGGGTTCTACAATGAGCAGTTCTTC. Its protein is CASSLAGGFYNEQFF.

The chain combines TRBV9 with TRBJ2-5; 9 nucleotides line up with TRBD2. The CDR3 length is 16 residues. With V trimmed by 0 bases and J by 4 bases, 7 bases remained unmatched. Germline CDR1 reads SGDLS; CDR2 reads YYNGEE. The CDR3 loop reads CASSVEGGGAPETQYF. The DNA of the CDR3 is TGTGCCAGCAGCGTAGAGGGCGGGGGGGCTCCAGAGACCCAGTACTTC.

The chain recombines TRBV11-2 with TRBJ2-7; D unresolved. Germline-derived CDR1 and CDR2 are SGHAT and FQNNGV. The length of the CDR3 is 15 residues. Deletions cut 2 bases from V and 6 bases from J, with 17 bases between. Here the CDR3 reads CASSLSGVNHREQYF. The CDR3 nucleotides are TGTGCCAGCAGCTTATCCGGTGTCAACCACCGCGAGCAGTACTTC. Looking up the rest from reference TRBV11-2 and TRBJ2-7 gives the full variable domain: EAGVAQSPRYKIIEKRQSVAFWCNPISGHATLYWYQQILGQGPKLLIQFQNNGVVDDSQLPKDRFSAERLKGVDSTLKIQPAKLEDSAVYLCASSLSGVNHREQYFGPGTRLTVT.

This chain uses TRBV7-9 with TRBJ2-1, with 10 bases fitting TRBD2. This CDR3 is built from 19 residues. V trimming: 1 base; J trimming: 1 base; junction bases outside the gene matches: 10. The germline gives CDR1 SEHNR, CDR2 FQNEAQ (reference sequence). In nucleotides, the CDR3 is TGTGCCAGCAGCTTAGGGACAGGGACTAGCGTCGGGTCCTACAATGAGCAGTTCTTC. Translating gives CASSLGTGTSVGSYNEQFF.

The chain uses TRBV5-1 and TRBJ1-4; unclear D gene. Germline V gene lookup returns CDR1 SGHRS and CDR2 YFSETQ. With 4 bases removed from V and 5 bases from J, the gap between germline ends came to 12 bases. This CDR3 comprises 14 residues. Here the CDR3 reads CASSQQNLNEKLFF. CDR3 DNA sequence: TGCGCCAGCAGCCAACAGAACCTCAATGAAAAACTGTTTTTT.

This clone was picked up a small number of times. The chain uses TRBV4-1 and TRBJ2-1, with TRBD2 matching 9 bases. The CDR3 is 16 residues long. Germline loops: CDR1 MGHRA, CDR2 YSYEKL. V trimming: 4 bases; J trimming: 8 bases; junction bases outside the gene matches: 12. CDR3 residues: CASSLNRLAARDEQFF. The DNA for the CDR3 is TGCGCCAGCAGCCTAAACCGACTAGCGGCGAGGGATGAGCAGTTCTTC.

The rearrangement uses TRBV7-8 and TRBJ2-5; D is possibly TRBD1 (5 bases). This CDR3 comprises 15 residues. V lost 11 bases and J 1 base, leaving 20 bases between the germline ends. The germline CDR1 and CDR2 sequences are SGHVS and FQNEAQ. As DNA, the CDR3 is TGTGCCGGACAACAAGGCAGGGCGTTCCAAGAGACCCAGTACTTC. As protein: CAGQQGRAFQETQYF.

This clone was counted only a few times. V is TRBV30 and J is TRBJ1-5, with TRBD1 identical over 7 bases. CDR3 length equals 16 residues. V was clipped by 2 bases and J by 1 base; unmatched bases: 8. Germline-derived CDR1 and CDR2 are GTSNPN and SVGIG (reference sequence). In DNA form, the CDR3 reads TGTGCCTGGAGTAAGCACAGGGGATCGAGCAATCAGCCCCAGCATTTT. Protein: CAWSKHRGSSNQPQHF.

The chain combines TRBV13 with TRBJ2-2, with D maybe TRBD1 (5 bases). The germline V and J ends were trimmed by 6 bases and 2 bases, with 19 bases remaining between them. This CDR3 has 17 amino acids. Per germline, CDR1 PRHDT and CDR2 FYEKMQ (reference sequence). DNA for the CDR3: TGTGCCAGCAGTCCCCAGGGTTTATTGGGTAACACCGGGGAGCTGTTTTTT. As protein: CASSPQGLLGNTGELFF.

A single count supports this clone. The chain joins TRBV11-3 to TRBJ2-2; 7 positions match TRBD2. This CDR3 is built from 17 residues. Germline V lookup: CDR1 SGHNT, CDR2 YENEEA. J gave up 7 bases and V 1 base, and 12 bases lay outside the gene matches. CDR3 loop: CASSLGGGPRLGGELFF. The CDR3 DNA reads TGTGCCAGCAGCTTAGGGGGAGGGCCCCGGCTTGGCGGGGAGCTGTTTTTT.

This chain joins TRBV7-9 and TRBJ2-1; TRBD2 aligns across 11 bases. The CDR3 sequence is 14 residues long. CDR1 SEHNR and CDR2 FQNEAQ come from the germline V gene (reference sequence). Trimming took 5 bases from V and 5 from J; bases not matched to a gene: 2. This chain's CDR3 is CASSRGLADNEQFF. CDR3 in DNA: TGTGCCAGCAGCCGGGGACTAGCGGACAATGAGCAGTTCTTC.

This clone was detected only once. The chain combines TRBV5-4 with TRBJ2-5; D is perhaps TRBD2 (6 bases). Looked up from germline, CDR1 is SGHNT and CDR2 is YYREEE (reference sequence). The V gene lost 5 bases and the J gene lost 1 base, with 12 bases spanning the gap. The CDR3 is 14 residues long. The CDR3 loop is CASRKQEGQETQYF. The CDR3, as DNA: TGTGCCAGCAGGAAACAGGAGGGCCAAGAGACCCAGTACTTC.

The CDR3 nucleotides read TGCGCCAGCAGCCAAGCGGGGGGCCTTACCTACGAGCAGTACTTC. Translating it yields CASSQAGGLTYEQYF. V is TRBV4-3 and J is TRBJ2-7; TRBD2 is a possible D gene (7 bases). The CDR3 is made up of 15 amino acids. Germline V gene sequence: CDR1 LGHNA, CDR2 YSLEER. Trimming left V 1 base short and J 2 bases short, with 12 bases between.

This chain joins TRBV18 and TRBJ1-3; 7 nucleotides agree with TRBD1. With 3 bases clipped from V and 6 bases from J, the junction kept 11 bases outside the gene matches. CDR1 and CDR2 (germline): KGHSH, LQKENI. The CDR3 is 16 residues long. Written as DNA, the CDR3 is TGTGCCAGCTCACCCAAGACAGGGACTCTTGAAAACACCATATATTTT. Protein sequence: CASSPKTGTLENTIYF.

As DNA, the CDR3 is TGCAGCGTTGAAAGGGGTTCGTATGGCTACACCTTC. This encodes CSVERGSYGYTF. This chain links TRBV29-1 with TRBJ1-2, with D possibly matching TRBD1 (5 bases). CDR1 and CDR2 (germline): SQVTM, ANQGSEA. Between the trimmed V and J ends, which lost 2 bases and 5 bases, there was a span of 9 bases. This CDR3 is 12 amino acids long. The variable domain in full, completed from reference TRBV29-1 and TRBJ1-2, reads SAVISQKPSRDICQRGTSLTIQCQVDSQVTMMFWYRQQPGQSLTLIATANQGSEATYESGFVIDKFPISRPNLTFSTLTVSNMSPEDSSIYLCSVERGSYGYTFGSGTRLTVV.

The chain couples TRBV2 to TRBJ1-1; 10 nucleotides align to TRBD1. CDR1 and CDR2 from the germline V gene are SNHLY and FYNNEI. V lost 8 bases and J lost 6; bases outside the gene matches: 6. CDR3 length: 13 residues. This CDR3 reads CASDRGRRAEAFF. The CDR3 bases are TGTGCCAGCGACAGGGGGCGAAGAGCTGAAGCTTTCTTT.

The chain employs TRBV19 and TRBJ1-2; maybe TRBD1 (6 bases). V was trimmed by 5 bases and J by 8 bases, leaving 18 bases between them. This CDR3 comprises 14 residues. The V gene's germline CDR1 is LNHDA and CDR2 SQIVND (reference sequence). CDR3 in amino acids: CASSEPGGAGGYTF. Written as DNA, the CDR3 is TGTGCCAGTAGTGAACCGGGGGGCGCGGGCGGCTACACCTTC.